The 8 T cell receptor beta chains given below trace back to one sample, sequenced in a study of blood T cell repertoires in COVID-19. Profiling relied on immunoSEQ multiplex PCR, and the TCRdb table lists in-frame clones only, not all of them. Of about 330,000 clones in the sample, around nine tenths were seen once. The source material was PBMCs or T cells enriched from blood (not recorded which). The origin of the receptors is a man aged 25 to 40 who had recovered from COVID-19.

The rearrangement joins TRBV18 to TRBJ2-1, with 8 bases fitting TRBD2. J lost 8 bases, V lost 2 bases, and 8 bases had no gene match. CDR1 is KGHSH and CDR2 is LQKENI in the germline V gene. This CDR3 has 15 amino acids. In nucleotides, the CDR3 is TGTGCCAGCTCACCAGGACTAGCTGTAATCGATGAGCAGTTCTTC. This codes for CASSPGLAVIDEQFF.

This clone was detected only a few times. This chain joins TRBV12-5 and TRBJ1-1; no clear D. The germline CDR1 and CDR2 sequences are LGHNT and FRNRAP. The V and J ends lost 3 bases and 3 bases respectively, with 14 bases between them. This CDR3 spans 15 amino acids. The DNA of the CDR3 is TGTGCTAGTGGTTTTGAGGGCACCCTGGACACTGAAGCTTTCTTT. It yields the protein CASGFEGTLDTEAFF.

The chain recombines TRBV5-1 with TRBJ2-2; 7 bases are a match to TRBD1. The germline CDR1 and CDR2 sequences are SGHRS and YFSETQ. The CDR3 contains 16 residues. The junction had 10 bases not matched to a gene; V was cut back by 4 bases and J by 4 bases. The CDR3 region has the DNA TGCGCCAGCAGCCCGGAAACAGGGGTTGGCACCGGGGAGCTGTTTTTT. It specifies CASSPETGVGTGELFF.

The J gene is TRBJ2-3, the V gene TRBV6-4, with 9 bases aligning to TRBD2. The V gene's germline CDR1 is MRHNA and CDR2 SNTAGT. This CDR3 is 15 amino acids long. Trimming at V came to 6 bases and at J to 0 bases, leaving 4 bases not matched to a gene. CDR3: CASSERGESTDTQYF. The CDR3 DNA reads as TGTGCCAGCAGCGAGCGGGGGGAAAGCACAGATACGCAGTATTTT.

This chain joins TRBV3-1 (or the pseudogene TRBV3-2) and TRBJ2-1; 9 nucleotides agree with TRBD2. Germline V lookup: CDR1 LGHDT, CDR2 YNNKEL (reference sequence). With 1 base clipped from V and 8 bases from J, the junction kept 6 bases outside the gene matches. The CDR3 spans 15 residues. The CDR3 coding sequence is TGTGCCAGCAGCCAAGGGGGCGGGACTAGCTATGAGCAGTTCTTC. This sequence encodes CASSQGGGTSYEQFF.

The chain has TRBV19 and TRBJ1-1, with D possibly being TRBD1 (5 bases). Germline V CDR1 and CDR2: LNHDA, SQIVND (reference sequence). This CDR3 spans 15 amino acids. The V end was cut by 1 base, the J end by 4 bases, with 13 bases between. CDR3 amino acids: CASSIGTGASTEAFF. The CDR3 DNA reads TGTGCCAGTAGTATAGGAACAGGAGCGAGCACTGAAGCTTTCTTT.

The CDR3 DNA reads as TGTGCCAGCAGTGAAGTTGTTCAGGGACTCAAAAACATTCAGTACTTC. This sequence encodes CASSEVVQGLKNIQYF. The chain carries TRBV2 and TRBJ2-4; possibly TRBD2 for D (6 bases). V lost 1 base and J lost 3, with 13 bases in between. The CDR3 runs to 16 residues. CDR1 is SNHLY, CDR2 FYNNEI, per germline.

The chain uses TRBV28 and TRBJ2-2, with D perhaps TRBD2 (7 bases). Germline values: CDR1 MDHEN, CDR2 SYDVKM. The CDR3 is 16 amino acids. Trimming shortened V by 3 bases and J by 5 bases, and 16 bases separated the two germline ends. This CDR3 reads CASSFRGAWGTGELFF. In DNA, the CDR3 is TGTGCCAGCAGTTTTCGGGGGGCTTGGGGGACCGGGGAGCTGTTTTTT.